A single sample gave rise to the 30 T cell receptor beta chains below, sequenced in a study of tumor-infiltrating lymphocytes in primary liver carcinoma. Each 20-30 mg portion of unsorted bulk tissue served as the source for co-extraction of RNA and DNA. Starting material of around 460 ng total RNA yielded TCR beta cDNA via a constant-region primer. Three nested multiplex PCR rounds, a slightly modified ARM-PCR method, built the TCR beta libraries. The first two PCR rounds used TRBV1-TRBV30 forward primers with a C-beta reverse primer, approximately 11 cycles each. MiXCR, applied by TCRdb to the multiplex PCR reads, yields one record per CDR3 protein. The sample lists approximately 42,000 distinct CDR3 sequences, more than 70% occurring once. Sample: tumor-adjacent normal liver tissue. The receptors here all came from a woman aged 30 to 39 with primary liver carcinoma and hepatitis B virus infection.

The chain recombines TRBV7-8 with TRBJ2-1, with TRBD2 as a possible D gene (6 bases). The last part of the DNA fits TRBJ2-7 better; the J call may be wrong. Looked up from germline, CDR1 is SGHVS and CDR2 is FQNEAQ. The CDR3 sequence is 16 residues long. CDR3 residues: CASSLYSGSSYNGQYF. The CDR3 coding sequence is TGTGCCAGCAGCTTATATAGCGGAAGCTCCTACAATGGGCAGTACTTC.

About this clonotype: A much larger clone is a single base away; this may be a read error. The V gene is TRBV5-1, the J gene TRBJ2-4; the D is unclear. The germline gives CDR1 SGHRS, CDR2 YFSETQ. Trimming shortened V by 4 bases and J by 4 bases, and 15 bases separated the two germline ends. The CDR3 runs to 15 residues. In nucleotides, the CDR3 is TGCGCCAGCAGCCAAACTGTCGCAGTGAAAAACATTCAGTACTTC. Protein sequence: CASSQTVAVKNIQYF.

V usage is TRBV19 and J usage is TRBJ1-5, with D tentatively TRBD1 (5 bases). This CDR3 contains 15 residues. Trimming took 6 bases from V and 0 from J, leaving 12 bases between them. Per germline, CDR1 LNHDA and CDR2 SQIVND (reference sequence). Here the CDR3 reads CASRWRGDSNQPQHF. The DNA of the CDR3 is TGTGCCAGTAGGTGGAGGGGCGATAGCAATCAGCCCCAGCATTTT. Filled out from reference TRBV19 and TRBJ1-5, the complete variable domain reads DGGITQSPKYLFRKEGQNVTLSCEQNLNHDAMYWYRQDPGQGLRLIYYSQIVNDFQKGDIAEGYSVSREKKESFPLTVTSAQKNPTAFYLCASRWRGDSNQPQHFGDGTRLSIL.

With regard to this clonotype: Without the conserved terminal phenylalanine or tryptophan, this CDR3 likely stems from a read error. This chain joins TRBV9 and TRBJ2-3, with 15 bases matching TRBD2. CDR3 size: 17 residues. The germline gives CDR1 SGDLS, CDR2 YYNGEE. CDR3 residues: CTSSVSGLAGGWDTQYL. CDR3 in DNA: TGTACCAGCAGCGTATCCGGACTAGCGGGAGGGTGGGATACGCAGTATCTT.

The chain combines TRBV29-1 with TRBJ1-1; a possible D gene is TRBD1 (6 bases). Trimming removed 6 bases from V and 8 bases from J, with 28 bases in between. The germline CDR1 and CDR2 sequences are SQVTM and ANQGSEA. The CDR3 totals 16 residues. CDR3 loop: CSVDTATTGIGTEAFF. The CDR3 nucleotides are TGCAGCGTCGACACCGCTACCACAGGGATTGGAACAGAAGCTTTCTTT.

Points on this clonotype: Likely a read error: the CDR3 ends without its conserved phenylalanine or tryptophan. V and J are TRBV11-2 and TRBJ1-1; D gene ambiguous. This CDR3 is 11 amino acids long. Germline loops: CDR1 SGHAT, CDR2 FQNNGV. The germline V and J ends were trimmed by 5 bases and 8 bases, with 9 bases remaining between them. The CDR3 region has the DNA TGTGCCAGCAGCACCGGGATAGAAGCTTTCTAT. Translating gives CASSTGIEAFY.

About this clonotype: A read error may produce the germline difference seen at one junction end. The rearrangement links TRBV11-3 to TRBJ2-2, with TRBD2 matching 7 bases. The CDR3 length is 16 residues. Germline values: CDR1 SGHNT, CDR2 YENEEA. In DNA, the CDR3 is TGTGTCAGCAGCTCAGTAGCGGGTCTTAACACCGGGGAGCTGTTTTTT. It encodes CVSSSVAGLNTGELFF.

This clonotype has just one count. Because it lacks the conserved phenylalanine or tryptophan at the end, this CDR3 is likely a read error. The chain is built from TRBV11-2 and TRBJ2-1, with 8 bases aligning to TRBD2. Per germline, CDR1 SGHAT and CDR2 FQNNGV. J gave up 8 bases and V 9 bases, and 18 bases lay outside the gene matches. The CDR3 has 16 amino acids. The CDR3 sequence: CASSLGRAGDCYEQFL. The DNA for the CDR3 is TGTGCCAGTAGCCTAGGACGAGCGGGAGATTGTTATGAGCAGTTCTTA.

This sequence joins TRBV29-1 and TRBJ2-1, with 7 bases matching TRBD2. Germline V gene sequence: CDR1 SQVTM, CDR2 ANQGSEA. V lost 0 bases to trimming and J lost 11 bases; unmatched junction nucleotides: 10. This CDR3 comprises 14 residues. CDR3 sequence (DNA): TGCAGCGTTGAAGAAACGGGACTAACGGCTCAGCAGTTCTTC. Protein sequence: CSVEETGLTAQQFF.

Note on this clonotype: A clone one base away is much larger, so this may be a read error. The chain couples TRBV30 to TRBJ2-2; D tentatively fits TRBD1 or TRBD2 (5 bases each). The CDR3 runs 12 residues. Germline V CDR1 and CDR2: GTSNPN, SVGIG (reference sequence). CDR3 in amino acids: CAWGGQGRELSF. For the CDR3, the DNA is TGTGCCTGGGGAGGTCAGGGCAGGGAGCTGTCTTTT.

This clonotype has just one count. Likely a read error: the CDR3 ends without its conserved phenylalanine or tryptophan. V is TRBV6-1 and J is TRBJ2-5, with no clear D. The ends were cut back, 5 bases at V and 1 base at J, with 14 bases in the middle. Germline CDR1 reads MNHNS; CDR2 reads SASEGT. The CDR3 runs 15 residues. CDR3 DNA: TGTGCCAGCAGTCCGACCGATACAGCCCAAGAGACCCAGTACCTC. Residues: CASSPTDTAQETQYL.

This clonotype has a handful of counts. The junction and the germline gene differ at one end; a read error may be behind it. This chain joins TRBV4-1 and TRBJ1-2; 8 nucleotides agree with TRBD1. The CDR3 loop spans 16 amino acids. The V gene's germline CDR1 is MGHRA and CDR2 YSYEKL. CDR3 bases: TGCACCAGCAGCCAAGATAGGCAGGGGGCGGCCTTTGGCTACACCTTC. It specifies CTSSQDRQGAAFGYTF.

As for this clonotype: The junction departs from the called germline gene at one end, perhaps through a read error. The V call is TRBV5-4, the J call TRBJ1-2; tentatively, D is TRBD1 (6 bases). The CDR3 has 14 amino acids. Germline CDR1 and CDR2: SGHNT and YYREEE (reference sequence). This chain's CDR3 is CASSSQGRGDGHTF. CDR3 DNA: TGTGCCAGCAGCTCTCAGGGCAGGGGCGATGGCCACACCTTC. The full variable domain, in which reference TRBV5-4 and TRBJ1-2 provide the parts outside the CDR3, is ETGVTQSPTHLIKTRGQQVTLRCSSQSGHNTVSWYQQALGQGPQFIFQYYREEENGRGNFPPRFSGLQFPNYSSELNVNALELDDSALYLCASSSQGRGDGHTFGSGTRLTVV.

Remarks on this clonotype: Germline is not matched at one junction end, which may reflect a read error. This chain joins TRBV13 and TRBJ1-1; D unclear. This CDR3 has 16 amino acids. Germline-derived CDR1 and CDR2 are PRHDT and FYEKMQ (reference sequence). The CDR3 coding sequence is TGTGCCAACAGCTTAGTAAGTGACCTAATGAACACTGAAGCTTTCTTT. Its protein is CANSLVSDLMNTEAFF.

Regarding this clonotype: The junction does not match germline at one end; this may be a read error. This chain uses TRBV10-3 with TRBJ1-1; no clear D gene. Germline lookup yields CDR1 ENHRY and CDR2 SYGVKD. The CDR3 sequence is 14 residues long. The CDR3 DNA sequence: TGTGCCATCAGTGAGTCGGGCTATGACACTGAAGTTTCCTTT. It yields the protein CAISESGYDTEVSF.

In the case of this clonotype: This could be a read error, since a much larger clone is one nucleotide away. The chain has TRBV28 and TRBJ2-2, with 8 bases that match TRBD1. The CDR3 contains 13 residues. In germline, CDR1 is MDHEN, CDR2 SYDVKM. For the CDR3, the DNA is TGTGCCTGCGGGACAGGTCCCACCGGGGAGCTGTCTTTT. This encodes CACGTGPTGELSF.

On this clonotype itself: An end of the junction differs from the germline gene, which may be a read error. The chain carries TRBV4-2 and TRBJ2-7; the match to TRBD2 covers 7 bases. CDR1 is LGHNA, CDR2 YNFKEQ, per germline. This CDR3 comprises 17 residues. The CDR3 region has the DNA TGTGCCAGCAGTCAAGAAGGAATGGCGGGGGATGCCTACGAGCAGTACTTC. Its protein is CASSQEGMAGDAYEQYF.

Details on this clonotype: Given a much more abundant clone one base away, this may be a read error. In this CDR3 the conserved last residue, phenylalanine or tryptophan, is missing, so a read error is likely. This chain connects TRBV28 to TRBJ2-7; D gene ambiguous. Deletions cut 5 bases from V and 5 bases from J, with 19 bases between. CDR3 size: 15 residues. Per the germline V gene, CDR1 is MDHEN and CDR2 is SYDVKM. CDR3: CASSPPVDGENEQYL. CDR3 in DNA: TGTGCCAGCAGTCCCCCTGTGGACGGAGAAAACGAGCAGTACCTC.

Comment on this clonotype: A junction end diverges from the germline sequence, so it may reflect a read error. The chain employs TRBV29-1 and TRBJ2-1, with D perhaps TRBD1 (6 bases). The CDR3 extends over 16 amino acids. Germline assignment: CDR1 SQVTM and CDR2 ANQGSEA. CDR3 sequence (DNA): TGCAGCGTTGTTTTGGGGGCTAGTTACTCCTACAATGGGCAGTTCTTC. This translates into CSVVLGASYSYNGQFF.

This rearrangement joins TRBV6-2 or TRBV6-3 to TRBJ2-1, with TRBD2 matching over 14 bases. The CDR3 extends over 18 amino acids. The junction had 12 bases not matched to a gene; V was cut back by 6 bases and J by 5 bases. CDR1 is MNHEY, CDR2 SVGEGT, per germline. The CDR3 is CASRTPRLAGGHNNEQFF. In DNA, the CDR3 is TGTGCCAGCAGGACACCGAGACTAGCGGGAGGGCATAACAATGAGCAGTTCTTC.

There are a few counts of this clonotype. This may arise from a read error, as a much more abundant clone is one base away. The chain links TRBV5-1 to TRBJ2-3; D may be TRBD2 (5 bases). The length of the CDR3 is 16 residues. V shed 5 bases and J shed 3 bases, with 19 bases lying between them. The V gene's germline CDR1 is SGHRS and CDR2 YFSETQ. CDR3 sequence reads: CASRTIGSTRTDTQYF. The CDR3 DNA sequence: TGCGCCAGCAGAACCATAGGGTCCACTAGGACAGATACGCAGTATTTT.

A word on this clonotype: The CDR3 end shows no conserved phenylalanine or tryptophan, and so a read error is likely. The chain recombines TRBV6-2 or TRBV6-3 with TRBJ2-1; 8 positions match TRBD2. Per germline, CDR1 MNHEY and CDR2 SVGEGT. The CDR3 consists of 16 residues. CDR3 amino acids: CASGYSLEREFNEQFS. DNA of the CDR3: TGTGCCAGCGGTTACTCTCTCGAGCGGGAGTTCAATGAGCAGTTCTCC.

Points on this clonotype: At one end, the junction sequence differs from germline, possibly due to a read error. This chain links TRBV11-2 with TRBJ2-1, with unresolved D. The germline V gene encodes CDR1 SGHAT and CDR2 FQNNGV. This CDR3 region has 12 residues. CDR3 sequence: CTSSSTVHDQFF. The CDR3 nucleotides read TGTACCAGCAGCTCTACAGTGCATGATCAGTTCTTC.

Notes on this clonotype: The junction and the germline gene differ at one end; a read error may be behind it. The V gene is TRBV11-2, the J gene TRBJ2-1, with 11 bases lining up with TRBD1. This CDR3 contains 16 residues. Germline CDR1 SGHAT, CDR2 FQNNGV. DNA of the CDR3: TGTGTCAGCGGCTGGGCCGGGACAGGGGGTTACAATGAGCAGTTCTTC. This gives the protein CVSGWAGTGGYNEQFF.

Concerning this clonotype: The junction departs from germline at one end; a sequencing error may be responsible. This rearrangement joins TRBV11-1 to TRBJ2-7; the D gene is possibly TRBD2 (5 bases). The length of the CDR3 is 14 residues. CDR1 and CDR2 from the germline V gene are SGHAT and FQDESV (reference sequence). The CDR3: CVSSLATASYVQYF. The CDR3 nucleotides read TGTGTCAGCAGCTTAGCGACGGCCTCCTACGTACAGTACTTC.

Regarding this clonotype: The junction and the germline gene differ at one end; a read error may be behind it. The chain is built from TRBV5-1 and TRBJ2-2, with a tentative D call TRBD2 (5 bases). Germline lookup yields CDR1 SGHRS and CDR2 YFSETQ. The length of the CDR3 is 11 residues. In nucleotides, the CDR3 is TGCGCCAGCAGCTTGTCCGGGAAGCTGTCTTTT. As protein: CASSLSGKLSF.

As to this clonotype: The junction departs from the called germline gene at one end, perhaps through a read error. The CDR3 loop is CASTYRGGGGCTF. The CDR3 DNA sequence: TGTGCCAGCACCTATAGGGGGGGCGGTGGCTGCACCTTC. The rearrangement links TRBV6-5 to TRBJ1-2; tentative D call: TRBD1 (6 bases). The germline V gene encodes CDR1 MNHEY and CDR2 SVGAGI. CDR3 length: 13 amino acids.

Details on this clonotype: With a much larger clone just one base away, this may be a read error. The V gene is TRBV28, the J gene TRBJ1-1; D is unclear. Per the germline V gene, CDR1 is MDHEN and CDR2 is SYDVKM. The CDR3 has 15 residues. The CDR3 bases are TGTACCAGCAGCTCCTTAGGACGGCTCAACACTGAAGCTTTCTTT. Protein product: CTSSSLGRLNTEAFF.

With respect to this clonotype: This may stem from a read error, because a much larger clone lies one nucleotide away. This chain connects TRBV6-4 to TRBJ1-5; 8 bases line up with TRBD1. J gave up 6 bases and V 6 bases, and 7 bases lay outside the gene matches. CDR3 size: 14 residues. CDR1 is MRHNA and CDR2 is SNTAGT in the germline V gene. The CDR3 DNA sequence: TGTGCCAGCAGCACGACAGGGGAGGGTCAGCCCCAGCATTTT. Its protein is CASSTTGEGQPQHF.

In regard to this clonotype: At one end, the junction sequence differs from germline, possibly due to a read error. V is TRBV6-1 and J is TRBJ2-1, with 7 bases that match TRBD1. Germline assignment: CDR1 MNHNS and CDR2 SASEGT. The CDR3 loop spans 14 amino acids. CDR3 in amino acids: CATSQGQAPNEQFF. The CDR3 DNA reads TGTGCCACCAGTCAAGGACAGGCTCCCAATGAGCAGTTCTTC.